The T cell receptor (beta chain) under discussion was sequenced for a study of Ad26.COV2.S vaccination and SARS-CoV-2 variants. For the study at large: As a participant in COV1001, the donor was in the Ad26.COV2.S trial arm.

Sequencing used immunoSEQ multiplex PCR; TCRdb keeps in-frame clones, though not all of them. The top ten hold under 3.5% of the sample, which has 350,000 to 400,000 clones, 75% to 90% seen once. The treatment was: 15 to 20 received Ad26.COV2.S at low or high dose, single or two shots; roughly five received placebo; per-sample allocation not given. Sampling took place 63 days after the first vaccine or placebo injection. SARS-CoV-2 spike from the Wuhan strain was encoded by the vaccine, an Ad26 vector. As concerns this clone: The junction and the germline gene differ at one end; a read error may be behind it.

This sequence originates from a person between 18 and 60 years old who received the Ad26.COV2.S COVID-19 vaccine or a placebo. The sequencing used peripheral blood, collected in a trial of Ad26.COV2.S vaccine versus placebo.

CDR3 sequence: CATSEWTGGELF. The CDR3 DNA follows: TGTGCCACCAGTGAATGGACAGGGGGGGAACTCTTC. The chain employs TRBV24-1 and TRBJ2-1; 10 positions agree with TRBD1. This CDR3 comprises 12 residues. CDR1 is KGHDR, CDR2 SFDVKD, per germline.